The 29 T cell receptor beta chains presented below share a single source sample, sequenced in a study of Graves' ophthalmopathy and Graves' hyperthyroidism. RNA transcripts were the source from which TCR beta CDR3 regions were amplified. First-round RT-PCR with HTBI primers preceded a second-round multiplex PCR. MiXCR, applied by TCRdb to the multiplex PCR reads, yields one record per CDR3 protein. The table shows roughly 400,000 distinct CDR3 sequences, with approximately 20% occurring only once. Sequences were obtained from peripheral blood. The source of these receptors is a woman under 30 with Graves' ophthalmopathy.

This clonotype was found a few times. This rearrangement joins TRBV18 to TRBJ2-7, with 7 bases aligning to TRBD1. The CDR3 is 15 amino acids. CDR1 and CDR2 from the germline V gene are KGHSH and LQKENI. The V segment lost 0 bases and the J segment 6 bases; nucleotides outside the gene matches: 8. CDR3 DNA sequence: TGTGCCAGCTCACCACCCGCAGGGGGAAGTTCCGAGCAGTACTTC. Translating it yields CASSPPAGGSSEQYF.

This sequence joins TRBV11-2 and TRBJ1-1, with D uncertain. CDR3 length equals 15 residues. Looked up from germline, CDR1 is SGHAT and CDR2 is FQNNGV. The ends were cut back, 2 bases at V and 2 bases at J, with 12 bases in the middle. CDR3 sequence: CASSLSLVANTEAFF. CDR3 nucleotides: TGTGCCAGCAGCTTATCCCTCGTGGCTAACACTGAAGCTTTCTTT.

This chain links TRBV30 with TRBJ2-5, with D maybe TRBD2 (5 bases). V was shortened by 7 bases and J by 5 bases, with 14 bases between the two germline ends. CDR1 is GTSNPN and CDR2 is SVGIG in the germline V gene (reference sequence). This CDR3 has 12 amino acids. The CDR3 sequence: CASLAWRETQYF. The CDR3 bases are TGTGCCTCCCTGGCCTGGAGGGAGACCCAGTACTTC.

This clonotype has more than one count but fewer than ten. V gene TRBV12-5 combines with J gene TRBJ1-6; TRBD1 aligns across 8 bases. Germline-derived CDR1 and CDR2 are LGHNT and FRNRAP. The CDR3 sequence is 16 residues long. Trimming took 1 base from V and 7 from J; bases not matched to a gene: 6. Here the CDR3 reads CASGLDGQGWNSPLHF. CDR3 in DNA: TGTGCTAGTGGTTTGGATGGACAGGGATGGAATTCACCCCTCCACTTT.

The chain carries TRBV12-3 or TRBV12-4 and TRBJ1-5; D perhaps matches TRBD1 (5 bases). Trimming removed 6 bases from V and 3 bases from J, with 12 bases in between. The CDR3 consists of 14 residues. DNA for the CDR3: TGTGCCAGCAGCCCACAGGCGCTCAATCAGCCCCAGCATTTT. Amino acids: CASSPQALNQPQHF.

There are many counts of this clonotype. The chain recombines TRBV6-4 with TRBJ2-2, with TRBD2 matching over 13 bases. The CDR3 contains 17 residues. Germline V gene sequence: CDR1 MRHNA, CDR2 SNTAGT. Trimming removed 6 bases from V and 6 bases from J; junction bases left unmatched: 10. The CDR3 sequence: CASRRTSGSFGAGELFF. The CDR3 DNA is TGTGCCAGCAGGAGGACTAGCGGGAGTTTTGGCGCCGGGGAGCTGTTTTTT.

Ten or more counts support this clonotype. V usage is TRBV7-2 and J usage is TRBJ2-7; 7 nucleotides align to TRBD1. Looked up from germline, CDR1 is SGHTA and CDR2 is FQGNSA. The CDR3 runs 15 residues. Trimming cost V 4 bases and J 0 bases; bases outside gene matches: 6. In DNA form, the CDR3 reads TGTGCCAGCAGCTCAATGGACAGGCCCTCCTACGAGCAGTACTTC. Translation gives CASSSMDRPSYEQYF.

This clonotype was seen many times. The chain links TRBV11-2 to TRBJ1-2; 9 bases line up with TRBD1. Germline CDR1 and CDR2: SGHAT and FQNNGV. The V segment lost 2 bases and the J segment 4 bases; nucleotides outside the gene matches: 2. The length of the CDR3 is 14 residues. CDR3 nucleotides: TGTGCCAGCAGCTTACAGACAGGGGGCTATGGCTACACCTTC. This translates into CASSLQTGGYGYTF.

In this sample, this clonotype turned up a few times. The chain combines TRBV20-1 with TRBJ2-5; the D gene is possibly TRBD2 (6 bases). Germline loops: CDR1 DFQATT, CDR2 SNEGSKA (reference sequence). This CDR3 is 14 amino acids long. Trimming pared 5 bases from V and 2 bases from J, leaving 15 bases between. CDR3 nucleotide sequence: TGCAGTGCTCGCCACTGGACTATTCAAGAGACCCAGTACTTC. Translating it yields CSARHWTIQETQYF.

This chain connects TRBV6-1 to TRBJ1-2; D possibly corresponds to TRBD1 (6 bases). Looked up from germline, CDR1 is MNHNS and CDR2 is SASEGT. The CDR3 covers 13 residues. V was clipped by 6 bases and J by 9 bases, with 17 bases between them. The CDR3 sequence is CASRGTSHRSYTF. The CDR3 coding sequence is TGTGCCAGCAGAGGGACAAGCCATAGGAGCTACACCTTC.

At least ten counts were recorded for this clonotype. V usage is TRBV12-3 or TRBV12-4 and J usage is TRBJ2-6; the match to TRBD1 covers 7 bases. The CDR3 covers 17 residues. The V and J ends lost 5 bases and 0 bases, in that order; junction bases with no gene match: 7. CDR3 loop: CASSPWTGSSGANVLTF. The CDR3 region has the DNA TGTGCCAGCAGTCCTTGGACAGGCAGCTCTGGGGCCAACGTCCTGACTTTC.

In this sample, this clonotype turned up a few times. The chain links TRBV28 to TRBJ2-5, with 12 bases matching TRBD2. The CDR3 runs 16 residues. Germline trimming cut 3 bases from V and 0 bases from J; bases unmatched to any gene: 2. The V gene's germline CDR1 is MDHEN and CDR2 SYDVKM. The CDR3, as DNA: TGTGCCAGCAGTTTTCGACTAGCGGGAGACCAAGAGACCCAGTACTTC. Its translation is CASSFRLAGDQETQYF.

This clonotype was detected ten times or more. This sequence joins TRBV7-2 and TRBJ2-4; D could derive from TRBD1 or TRBD2 (6 bases each). The CDR3 covers 19 residues. Trimming took 4 bases from V and 7 from J, leaving 29 bases between them. Germline V CDR1 and CDR2: SGHTA, FQGNSA. The CDR3 nucleotides are TGTGCCAGCAGCTCAGCCTTTAGAGGGGGGCTAGGTTCGCTCAACATTCAGTACTTC. This sequence encodes CASSSAFRGGLGSLNIQYF.

This clonotype was detected only a few times. The V and J genes are TRBV7-8 and TRBJ2-7; D is unresolved. The germline gives CDR1 SGHVS, CDR2 FQNEAQ. V was shortened by 4 bases and J by 7 bases, with 14 bases between the two germline ends. The CDR3 runs 13 residues. The CDR3 DNA reads TGTGCCAGCAGCTCCTATGGAGTGGGGGAGCAGTACTTC. Translated: CASSSYGVGEQYF.

This clonotype has ten or more counts. This sequence joins TRBV6-1 and TRBJ1-1; unclear D gene. V lost 6 bases and J lost 6, with 14 bases in between. Germline CDR1 reads MNHNS; CDR2 reads SASEGT. The CDR3 runs to 13 residues. The CDR3 protein is CASSLGSPAEAFF. The CDR3 DNA follows: TGTGCCAGCAGCCTCGGAAGCCCCGCTGAAGCTTTCTTT.

This clonotype was seen repeatedly, ten times or more. This chain links TRBV29-1 with TRBJ2-6; D ambiguous. Deletions cut 6 bases from V and 0 bases from J, with 9 bases between. The germline gives CDR1 SQVTM, CDR2 ANQGSEA. This CDR3 has 14 residues. CDR3 residues: CSVQRGSGANVLTF. The CDR3 region has the DNA TGCAGCGTGCAGAGAGGCTCTGGGGCCAACGTCCTGACTTTC.

This clonotype came up many times. The V and J genes are TRBV2 and TRBJ2-5; perhaps TRBD1 as D (6 bases). The CDR3 extends over 14 amino acids. Germline V gives CDR1 SNHLY, CDR2 FYNNEI. The V and J ends lost 6 bases and 1 base respectively, with 12 bases between them. CDR3 in DNA: TGTGCCAGCAGCACTAGGACAGCCCAAGAGACCCAGTACTTC. Its translation is CASSTRTAQETQYF. Full variable domain (rest looked up from reference TRBV2 and TRBJ2-5): EPEVTQTPSHQVTQMGQEVILRCVPISNHLYFYWYRQILGQKVEFLVSFYNNEISEKSEIFDDQFSVERPDGSNFTLKIRSTKLEDSAMYFCASSTRTAQETQYFGPGTRLLVL.

This clonotype was recorded once. The CDR3 DNA sequence: TGTGCCAGCAGTTCGGAGGATCTACCCTATGGCTACACCTTC. Its translation: CASSSEDLPYGYTF. This chain connects TRBV6-5 to TRBJ1-2; D is ambiguous. This CDR3 region has 14 residues. Trimming shortened V by 4 bases and J by 4 bases, and 13 bases separated the two germline ends. From germline, CDR1 is MNHEY and CDR2 SVGAGI.

The chain links TRBV11-3 to TRBJ2-2; D gene unclear. The CDR3 loop spans 14 amino acids. V lost 2 bases and J lost 4, with 8 bases in between. Per the germline V gene, CDR1 is SGHNT and CDR2 is YENEEA. The CDR3 region is CASSLRSSTGELFF. CDR3 sequence (DNA): TGTGCCAGCAGCTTACGGAGTTCCACCGGGGAGCTGTTTTTT.

The V gene is TRBV7-2, the J gene TRBJ1-6; D is undetermined. The CDR3 is made up of 13 amino acids. Germline V gives CDR1 SGHTA, CDR2 FQGNSA. Deletions cut 1 base from V and 8 bases from J, with 6 bases between. The CDR3 sequence: CASSLVTYSPLHF. The CDR3 region has the DNA TGTGCCAGCAGCTTAGTAACGTATTCACCCCTCCACTTT.

The CDR3 coding sequence is TGTGCCAGTACCAGGGAGGGGGAGACCCAGTACTTC. This gives the protein CASTREGETQYF. V and J are TRBV19 and TRBJ2-5, with 7 bases lining up with TRBD2. With 7 bases clipped from V and 5 bases from J, the junction kept 4 bases outside the gene matches. Germline assignment: CDR1 LNHDA and CDR2 SQIVND (reference sequence). The CDR3 totals 12 residues.

The genes are TRBV19 and TRBJ2-7, with D perhaps matching TRBD2 (6 bases). Germline V gives CDR1 LNHDA, CDR2 SQIVND (reference sequence). The V and J ends lost 9 bases and 2 bases respectively, with 17 bases between them. The CDR3 covers 14 residues. The CDR3 nucleotides are TGTGCCAGCGCGGGACTCGCGGGAACCTACGAGCAGTACTTC. It is translated as CASAGLAGTYEQYF.

This clonotype appeared many times. This chain connects TRBV7-9 to TRBJ2-7; 8 positions match TRBD1. Unmatched junction bases numbered 9, after V lost 5 bases and J lost 3 bases. Germline V gives CDR1 SEHNR, CDR2 FQNEAQ (reference sequence). This CDR3 has 15 amino acids. CDR3: CASSRGTGRFYEQYF. CDR3 coding DNA: TGTGCCAGCAGCCGTGGGACAGGCCGCTTCTACGAGCAGTACTTC.

This clonotype was picked up many times. CDR3 sequence: CASSSTGTGLYEQYF. CDR3 DNA sequence: TGTGCCAGCAGTTCGACCGGGACAGGGCTCTACGAGCAGTACTTC. The J gene is TRBJ2-7, the V gene TRBV6-5, with 9 bases identical to TRBD1. The CDR3 extends over 15 amino acids. The V gene end was trimmed by 4 bases and the J gene end by 3 bases; junction bases not matched to a gene: 7. Germline CDR1 and CDR2: MNHEY and SVGAGI.

This clonotype was found many times. The V call is TRBV6-6, the J call TRBJ2-5, with D tentatively TRBD1 (6 bases). V was shortened by 0 bases and J by 1 base, with 6 bases between the two germline ends. The CDR3 sequence is 14 residues long. The V gene's germline CDR1 is MNHNY and CDR2 SVGAGI (reference sequence). The CDR3 region is CASSYSGGQETQYF. CDR3 DNA: TGTGCCAGCAGTTACTCAGGGGGCCAAGAGACCCAGTACTTC.

V is TRBV6-2 or TRBV6-3 and J is TRBJ2-5; tentatively, D is TRBD2 (5 bases). Trimming pared 8 bases from V and 1 base from J, leaving 17 bases between. The CDR3 is 15 amino acids. CDR1 and CDR2 (germline): MNHEY, SVGEGT. CDR3 residues: CASAGLSYGQETQYF. The DNA of the CDR3 is TGTGCCAGCGCCGGACTTTCGTACGGCCAAGAGACCCAGTACTTC.

This clonotype came up many times. The rearrangement joins TRBV10-3 to TRBJ1-1; D unclear. With 2 bases removed from V and 0 bases from J, the gap between germline ends came to 7 bases. The CDR3 is 14 residues long. Germline V gene data show CDR1 as ENHRY and CDR2 as SYGVKD. This CDR3 is CAISERELNTEAFF. CDR3 sequence (DNA): TGTGCCATCAGTGAGAGGGAACTGAACACTGAAGCTTTCTTT.

In its sample, this clonotype was seen many times. J is TRBJ1-5 and V is TRBV6-5; 8 nucleotides match TRBD1. Germline CDR1 is MNHEY and CDR2 is SVGAGI. The CDR3 runs 14 residues. Losses at the gene ends were 5 bases for V and 9 bases for J; bases not matched to a gene: 9. This CDR3 reads CASSPGQGLRPQHF. The CDR3 DNA follows: TGTGCCAGCAGTCCAGGACAGGGATTGAGGCCCCAGCATTTT.

This clonotype was recorded at least ten times. The V call is TRBV7-8, the J call TRBJ1-5; possibly TRBD1 for D (5 bases). Trimming stripped 5 bases from V and 2 bases from J, with 13 bases between. Germline loops: CDR1 SGHVS, CDR2 FQNEAQ. CDR3 length equals 15 residues. The CDR3 sequence is CASSAPPGGNQPQHF. The CDR3 DNA reads TGTGCCAGCAGCGCCCCCCCGGGGGGCAATCAGCCCCAGCATTTT.